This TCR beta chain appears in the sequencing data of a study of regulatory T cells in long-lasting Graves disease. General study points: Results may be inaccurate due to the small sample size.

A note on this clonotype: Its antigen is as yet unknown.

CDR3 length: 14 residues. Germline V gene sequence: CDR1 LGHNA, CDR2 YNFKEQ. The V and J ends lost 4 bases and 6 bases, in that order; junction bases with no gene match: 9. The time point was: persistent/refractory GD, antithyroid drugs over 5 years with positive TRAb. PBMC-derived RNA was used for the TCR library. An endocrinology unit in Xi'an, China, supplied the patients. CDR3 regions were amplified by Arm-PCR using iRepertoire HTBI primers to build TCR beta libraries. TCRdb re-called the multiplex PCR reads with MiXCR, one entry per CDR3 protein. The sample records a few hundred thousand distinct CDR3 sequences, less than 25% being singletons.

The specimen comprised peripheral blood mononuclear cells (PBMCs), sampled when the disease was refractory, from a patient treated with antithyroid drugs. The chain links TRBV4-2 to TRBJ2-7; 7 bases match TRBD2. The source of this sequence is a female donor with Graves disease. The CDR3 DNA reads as TGTGCCAGCAGCCTCTCGGCGCTAGCGGTCGAGCAGTACTTC. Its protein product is CASSLSALAVEQYF.